The 13 T cell receptor beta chains given below trace back to one sample, sequenced in a study of shared clonotypes between healthy human individuals. Using immunoSEQ multiplex PCR, the repertoire was profiled, and TCRdb retains in-frame clones only, with some absent. The sample holds millions of clones, approximately 95% seen once. Input material: naive CD4+ T cells from PBMCs. The subset: CD45RA+ positively selected. These receptor sequences come from a man younger than 35 in good health. Some clones in this sample may be carry-over from other donors' samples.

This chain uses TRBV9 with TRBJ2-5; the D is unclear. Germline-derived CDR1 and CDR2 are SGDLS and YYNGEE. This CDR3 is built from 14 residues. V gave up 0 bases and J gave up 0 bases, with 6 bases separating them. As DNA, the CDR3 is TGTGCCAGCAGCGTAGAGGCGTACCAAGAGACCCAGTACTTC. Protein: CASSVEAYQETQYF.

V and J are TRBV18 and TRBJ2-7; unclear D gene. With 3 bases removed from V and 2 bases from J, the gap between germline ends came to 14 bases. CDR1 KGHSH and CDR2 LQKENI come from the germline V gene. This CDR3 is built from 15 residues. CDR3 nucleotides: TGTGCCAGCTCACCGAAATCGGACGTCGCCTACGAGCAGTACTTC. It encodes CASSPKSDVAYEQYF.

CDR3 in amino acids: CASSPRLAGLYNEQFF. The CDR3 DNA follows: TGCGCCAGCAGCCCAAGACTAGCGGGACTCTACAATGAGCAGTTCTTC. This chain links TRBV5-1 with TRBJ2-1, with 11 bases aligning to TRBD2. CDR1 is SGHRS, CDR2 YFSETQ, per germline. There are 16 residues in the CDR3. V shed 4 bases, J shed 3 bases, and the junction held 6 bases outside the gene matches.

The genes are TRBV2 and TRBJ2-2; D uncertain. CDR1 is SNHLY, CDR2 FYNNEI, per germline. V lost 8 bases and J lost 6, with 19 bases in between. This CDR3 is 15 amino acids long. The CDR3 region is CASGLEGLSAGELFF. The DNA of the CDR3 is TGTGCCAGCGGCCTGGAAGGTCTATCGGCCGGGGAGCTGTTTTTT.

This chain's CDR3 is CAWSFKGASAGYTF. Here the CDR3 DNA reads TGTGCCTGGAGTTTTAAGGGGGCTTCAGCGGGCTACACCTTC. The chain combines TRBV30 with TRBJ1-2; 7 nucleotides line up with TRBD1. CDR3 size: 14 residues. CDR1 and CDR2 from the germline V gene are GTSNPN and SVGIG (reference sequence). Germline trimming cut 2 bases from V and 8 bases from J; bases unmatched to any gene: 11.

Here the CDR3 DNA reads TGTGCCAGCAGGACAGCCTCTGGAAACACCATATATTTT. Translated, it gives CASRTASGNTIYF. V gene TRBV28 combines with J gene TRBJ1-3; possible D gene TRBD1, 5 bases. This CDR3 contains 13 residues. Germline CDR1 reads MDHEN; CDR2 reads SYDVKM. Trimming left V 6 bases short and J 0 bases short, with 6 bases between.

Remarks on this clone: This CDR3 is also generated by other DNA sequences in the sample. The V and J genes are TRBV18 and TRBJ2-3, with 7 bases aligning to TRBD1. The J segment lost 1 base and the V segment lost 3 bases, leaving 1 base of the junction unmatched. The CDR3 spans 14 residues. Germline V gene data show CDR1 as KGHSH and CDR2 as LQKENI. The CDR3 sequence: CASSPGTGTDTQYF. In DNA form, the CDR3 reads TGTGCCAGCTCACCCGGGACAGGCACAGATACGCAGTATTTT.

The CDR3 nucleotides are TGTGCCAGCAGTTTGGGACAGGGAGGTGGAAACACCATATATTTT. Residues: CASSLGQGGGNTIYF. The chain joins TRBV6-5 to TRBJ1-3, with 9 bases identical to TRBD1. The J segment lost 3 bases and the V segment lost 4 bases, leaving 4 bases of the junction unmatched. Germline V CDR1 and CDR2: MNHEY, SVGAGI. This CDR3 has 15 amino acids.

In DNA, the CDR3 is TGTGCCAGCAGTCGGGGGGGTTCTAACTATGGCTACACCTTC. As protein: CASSRGGSNYGYTF. The chain employs TRBV6-5 and TRBJ1-2; the D gene is possibly TRBD1 (5 bases). Germline loops: CDR1 MNHEY, CDR2 SVGAGI. This CDR3 comprises 14 residues. V was pared by 5 bases and J by 0 bases, with 10 bases between.

Points on this clone: This sample includes further DNA sequences coding for the same CDR3. The chain links TRBV5-1 to TRBJ2-7; 9 bases map to TRBD1. The CDR3 totals 15 residues. Germline CDR1 is SGHRS and CDR2 is YFSETQ. Trimming at V came to 0 bases and at J to 3 bases, leaving 4 bases not matched to a gene. The CDR3 loop reads CASSLAGQGFYEQYF. In DNA form, the CDR3 reads TGCGCCAGCAGCTTGGCGGGACAGGGCTTCTACGAGCAGTACTTC.

A few counts support this clone. CDR3 residues: CAWSVSGGRSNQPQHF. CDR3 DNA sequence: TGTGCCTGGAGTGTATCCGGGGGCAGGAGCAATCAGCCCCAGCATTTT. This sequence joins TRBV30 and TRBJ1-5; D might be TRBD1 (6 bases). This CDR3 has 16 residues. Trimming took 0 bases from V and 1 from J, leaving 13 bases between them. Per germline, CDR1 GTSNPN and CDR2 SVGIG (reference sequence).

Points on this clone: The same CDR3 arises from other DNA sequences in this sample as well. This CDR3 is CASSDSGGVYNEQFF. The CDR3 bases are TGTGCCAGCAGTGATTCAGGAGGAGTGTACAATGAGCAGTTCTTC. V gene TRBV2 combines with J gene TRBJ2-1, with D perhaps matching TRBD2 (5 bases). Germline V gives CDR1 SNHLY, CDR2 FYNNEI. The CDR3 is 15 amino acids. V shed 3 bases and J shed 4 bases, with 13 bases lying between them.

The rearrangement joins TRBV5-1 to TRBJ2-1; 10 bases agree with TRBD2. This CDR3 contains 16 residues. The V gene's germline CDR1 is SGHRS and CDR2 YFSETQ. With V trimmed by 4 bases and J by 4 bases, 8 bases remained unmatched. CDR3 loop: CASSPTLAGAYNEQFF. CDR3 nucleotide sequence: TGCGCCAGCAGCCCAACGCTAGCGGGAGCTTACAATGAGCAGTTCTTC.